These T cell receptor beta chains were read from a single sample in a study of blood T cell repertoires in COVID-19. The repertoire was sequenced with immunoSEQ multiplex PCR; TCRdb's copy has only in-frame clones and lacks some. Counted here are roughly 520,000 clones, more than 75% occurring once; the ten biggest clones make up 1.8%. Sequencing was done on a sample of PBMCs or T cells enriched from blood (not recorded which). These receptors all stem from a woman in her thirties or forties who had recovered from COVID-19. The CDR3 runs from the conserved cysteine through the conserved F or W. A D gene is named only where the DNA matches it firmly. The size entry is marked missing in some rows and otherwise reads once, few, many or a size class.

j_call clone_size v_call d_call cdr3_aa cdr3_nt
TRBJ1-1 . TRBV6-5 . CASSYHLGLQNTEAFF TGTGCCAGCAGTTACCATCTCGGACTTCAGAACACTGAAGCTTTCTTT
TRBJ1-5 . TRBV11-2 . CASSKGPGEGHQPQHF TGTGCCAGCAGCAAAGGACCAGGGGAGGGTCATCAGCCCCAGCATTTT
TRBJ1-1 once TRBV18 . CASSPGLQNTEAFF TGTGCCAGCTCACCGGGACTCCAGAACACTGAAGCTTTCTTT
TRBJ2-5 . TRBV7-9 . CASSLASAGQETQYF TGTGCCAGCAGCTTAGCGTCAGCGGGCCAAGAGACCCAGTACTTC
TRBJ2-1 . TRBV30 TRBD2 CAWSLGLAGIRNEQFF TGTGCCTGGAGCCTCGGACTAGCGGGTATTAGGAATGAGCAGTTCTTC
TRBJ2-1 . TRBV6-2/TRBV6-3 . CASSYGGRPQFF TGTGCCAGCAGTTACGGGGGGAGACCCCAGTTCTTC
TRBJ1-2 . TRBV30 . CAWTLGNGYTF TGTGCCTGGACCCTCGGGAATGGCTACACCTTC
TRBJ2-3 . TRBV9 . CASSLLGAVSTDTQYF TGTGCCAGCAGTTTGCTGGGAGCGGTAAGCACAGATACGCAGTATTTT
TRBJ2-3 . TRBV9 TRBD1 CASSESGQGRDTQYF TGTGCCAGCAGCGAAAGTGGACAGGGAAGAGATACGCAGTATTTT
TRBJ1-2 . TRBV18 . CASSPTGLNYGYTF TGTGCCAGCTCACCTACGGGACTTAACTATGGCTACACCTTC
TRBJ2-1 . TRBV7-2 TRBD2 CASSPMGGSFNEQFF TGTGCCAGCAGCCCAATGGGCGGGAGTTTCAATGAGCAGTTCTTC
TRBJ1-1 . TRBV5-1 . CASSLADRYTEAFF TGCGCCAGCAGCTTGGCCGACAGATACACTGAAGCTTTCTTT
TRBJ2-2 . TRBV14 . CASSQIRTVNTGELFF TGTGCCAGCAGCCAGATAAGGACAGTTAACACCGGGGAGCTGTTTTTT
TRBJ1-4 . TRBV7-8 . CASSLVANEKLFF TGTGCCAGCAGCTTAGTGGCAAATGAAAAACTGTTTTTT
TRBJ2-5 . TRBV9 . CASSAQPGKETQYF TGTGCCAGCAGCGCCCAACCAGGGAAAGAGACCCAGTACTTC
TRBJ1-5 few TRBV18 . CASSPQGAQPQHF TGTGCCAGCTCACCACAGGGAGCTCAGCCCCAGCATTTT
TRBJ1-6 once TRBV27 . CASSLTTAKNSPLHF TGTGCCAGCAGTTTAACGACAGCCAAGAATTCACCCCTCCACTTT
TRBJ1-2 . TRBV25-1 TRBD1 CASSDYRGREGYTF TGTGCCAGCAGTGACTACAGGGGGCGCGAAGGCTACACCTTC
TRBJ1-1 . TRBV21-1 . CASSTHWNGGMAEAFF TGTGCCAGCAGCACACACTGGAACGGGGGGATGGCTGAAGCTTTCTTT
TRBJ2-1 few TRBV7-2 TRBD2 CASSLSGRAGNEQFF TGTGCCAGCAGCCTTAGCGGGAGGGCCGGCAATGAGCAGTTCTTC
TRBJ1-5 . TRBV6-1 . CASSETTGQPQHF TGTGCCAGCAGTGAAACTACCGGGCAGCCCCAGCATTTT
TRBJ1-6 . TRBV12-5 . CASGSQGEGYNSPLHF TGTGCTAGTGGTTCCCAAGGGGAGGGTTATAATTCACCCCTCCACTTT
TRBJ1-6 . TRBV14 TRBD1 CASSFTGGGNSPLHF TGTGCCAGCAGCTTCACAGGGGGTGGAAATTCACCCCTCCACTTT
TRBJ2-7 . TRBV5-6 TRBD2 CASSLGGGADEQYF TGTGCCAGCAGCTTGGGGGGAGGGGCCGACGAGCAGTACTTC
TRBJ2-1 . TRBV12-3/TRBV12-4 . CASCRGNEQFF TGTGCCAGCTGTAGGGGCAATGAGCAGTTCTTC
TRBJ2-5 . TRBV15 . CATSRPSGETQYF TGTGCCACCAGCAGGCCCTCGGGAGAGACCCAGTACTTC
TRBJ1-4 . TRBV5-4 . CASSLWVQGVNEKLFF TGTGCCAGCAGCTTGTGGGTACAGGGAGTAAATGAAAAACTGTTTTTT
TRBJ2-7 . TRBV6-2/TRBV6-3 TRBD2 CASSFPSGALNYEQYF TGTGCCAGCAGTTTCCCTAGCGGGGCCTTAAACTACGAGCAGTACTTC
TRBJ1-5 . TRBV2 . CASSLGGSVQPQHF TGTGCCAGCAGTCTCGGGGGGTCAGTCCAGCCCCAGCATTTT
TRBJ2-5 once TRBV11-3 . CASSFGGRPQETQYF TGTGCCAGCAGCTTCGGGGGACGGCCCCAAGAGACCCAGTACTTC
TRBJ1-2 . TRBV5-8 . CASSFFQGSLNYGYTF TGTGCCAGCAGCTTTTTTCAGGGATCCTTGAACTATGGCTACACCTTC
TRBJ1-6 . TRBV6-5 TRBD1 CASRSPGTGRPPLHF TGTGCCAGCAGGTCGCCCGGGACAGGGAGGCCACCCCTCCACTTT
TRBJ2-1 few TRBV11-2 TRBD2 CASSLDFAASGRASEQFF TGTGCCAGCAGCTTAGATTTTGCGGCTAGCGGGAGGGCCTCTGAGCAGTTCTTC
TRBJ2-1 few TRBV10-1 . CASSEWGSGVYNEQFF TGCGCCAGCAGTGAGTGGGGTAGCGGAGTCTACAATGAGCAGTTCTTC
TRBJ2-1 . TRBV5-1 . CASSLVGGGEQFF TGCGCCAGCAGCTTGGTCGGCGGAGGTGAGCAGTTCTTC
TRBJ2-5 . TRBV11-3 . CASSLGDTFQETQYF TGTGCCAGCAGCTTAGGCGACACCTTCCAAGAGACCCAGTACTTC
TRBJ2-7 . TRBV27 TRBD2 CASSRTSGDSYEQYF TGTGCCAGCAGTAGGACTAGCGGAGACTCCTACGAGCAGTACTTC
TRBJ1-1 . TRBV2 . CASVRETNTEAFF TGTGCCAGTGTCCGGGAAACGAACACTGAAGCTTTCTTT
TRBJ2-1 . TRBV18 . CASSLQDNEQFF TGTGCCAGCTCACTTCAGGACAATGAGCAGTTCTTC
TRBJ2-5 . TRBV2 . CASRPGSETQYF TGTGCCAGCAGACCGGGGTCGGAGACCCAGTACTTC
TRBJ2-7 once TRBV7-8 . CASSLAGRSYEQYF TGTGCCAGCAGCTTGGCAGGGAGGTCCTACGAGCAGTACTTC
TRBJ1-5 . TRBV18 . CASSLGSSGLNQPQHF TGTGCCAGCTCACTAGGTTCTTCAGGGCTCAACCAGCCCCAGCATTTT
TRBJ2-6 . TRBV20-1 . CSASAGDSGANVLTF TGCAGTGCTAGTGCAGGGGACTCTGGGGCCAACGTCCTGACTTTC
TRBJ1-6 few TRBV29-1 . CSALDSANSPLHF TGCAGCGCCCTGGACAGCGCCAATTCACCCCTCCACTTT
TRBJ2-7 . TRBV7-2 . CASSLGPGDEQYF TGTGCCAGCAGCTTAGGGCCAGGGGACGAGCAGTACTTC
TRBJ2-7 . TRBV30 . CAWTPGGASSYEQYF TGTGCCTGGACCCCGGGTGGGGCGAGCTCCTACGAGCAGTACTTC
TRBJ2-1 . TRBV5-8 TRBD2 CASSFLLAGGFNEQFF TGTGCCAGCAGCTTTCTCCTAGCGGGAGGGTTTAATGAGCAGTTCTTC
TRBJ1-2 . TRBV7-2 TRBD1 CASSSLDRGRHGYTF TGTGCCAGCAGCTCCCTGGACAGGGGGCGGCATGGCTACACCTTC
TRBJ1-4 . TRBV4-2 . CASSLSSLGGGEKLFF TGTGCCAGCAGCCTAAGTAGTCTTGGGGGAGGGGAAAAACTGTTTTTT
TRBJ1-2 . TRBV6-5 TRBD1 CASRPDRGHGYTF TGTGCCAGTCGGCCTGACAGGGGACATGGCTACACCTTC